This T cell receptor beta chain emerged from a study of breast tumors, draining lymph nodes, adjacent tissues. CDR1 is SGDLS and CDR2 is YYNGEE in the germline V gene. V was pared by 2 bases and J by 3 bases, with 14 bases between. The CDR3 covers 15 residues. TCRdb reprocessed the multiplex PCR reads via MiXCR and lists one record per CDR3 protein. The sample consists of some 19,000 distinct CDR3 sequences, 50% of them appearing once. This chain connects TRBV9 to TRBJ1-2; D is unresolved. This clonotype was sampled from a female donor with breast cancer. Some clones in this sample may be carry-over from other donors' samples. The sample was breast tumor tissue. The CDR3: CASSVGADGDYGYTF. The CDR3 DNA reads TGTGCCAGCAGCGTGGGTGCGGACGGCGACTATGGCTACACCTTC. Variable domain in full (rest from reference TRBV9 and TRBJ1-2): DSGVTQTPKHLITATGQRVTLRCSPRSGDLSVYWYQQSLDQGLQFLIQYYNGEERAKGNILERFSAQQFPDLHSELNLSSLELGDSALYFCASSVGADGDYGYTFGSGTRLTVV.